This T cell receptor (beta chain) was observed in a study of shared clonotypes between healthy human individuals. This CDR3 comprises 16 residues. The germline V gene encodes CDR1 KGHSH and CDR2 LQKENI. Trimming removed 3 bases at V and 4 bases at J, with 17 bases between. Profiled with immunoSEQ multiplex PCR; TCRdb holds only in-frame clones, not every one. The data contain about 1 million clones, under 80% of them seen just once; the ten biggest clones take up approximately 1.5%. This clone was recorded only once. The source of this sequence is a man between 18 and 35 years old in good health. The sequencing sample was made of memory CD4+ T cells sorted from blood. Subset noted: CD45RA-negative fraction. This chain connects TRBV18 to TRBJ2-3, with D maybe TRBD2 (5 bases). Here the CDR3 reads CASSPPVRGGPDTQYF. DNA for the CDR3: TGTGCCAGCTCACCCCCGGTGAGAGGAGGCCCAGATACGCAGTATTTT.